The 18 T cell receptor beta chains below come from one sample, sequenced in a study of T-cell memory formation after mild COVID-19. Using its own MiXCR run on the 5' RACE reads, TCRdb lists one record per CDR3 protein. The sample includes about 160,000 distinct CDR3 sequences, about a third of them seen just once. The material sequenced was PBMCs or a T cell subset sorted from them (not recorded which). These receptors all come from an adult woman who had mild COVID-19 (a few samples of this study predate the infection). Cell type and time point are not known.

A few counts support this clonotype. The CDR3 DNA is TGTGCCAGCAGTTACCTTAATCTAGCGGGCGGCCTAGTGGGCTACAATGAGCAGTTCTTC. Translating gives CASSYLNLAGGLVGYNEQFF. V and J are TRBV6-2 or TRBV6-3 and TRBJ2-1; 8 nucleotides align to TRBD2. The CDR3 sequence is 20 residues long. Per the germline V gene, CDR1 is MNHEY and CDR2 is SVGEGT. Unmatched junction bases numbered 18, after V lost 2 bases and J lost 3 bases.

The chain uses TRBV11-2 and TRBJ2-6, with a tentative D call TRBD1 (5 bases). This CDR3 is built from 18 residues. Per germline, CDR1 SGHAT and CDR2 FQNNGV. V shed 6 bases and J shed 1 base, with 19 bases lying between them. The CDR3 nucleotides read TGTGCCAGCAGACATGTCCGGTACCAGGGATCTGGGGCCAACGTCCTGACTTTC. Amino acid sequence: CASRHVRYQGSGANVLTF.

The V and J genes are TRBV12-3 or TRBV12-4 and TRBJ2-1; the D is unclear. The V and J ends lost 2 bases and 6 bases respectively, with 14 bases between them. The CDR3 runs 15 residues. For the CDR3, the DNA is TGTGCCAGCAGTTTACCCAGGCTATGGGGCAATGAGCAGTTCTTC. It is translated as CASSLPRLWGNEQFF.

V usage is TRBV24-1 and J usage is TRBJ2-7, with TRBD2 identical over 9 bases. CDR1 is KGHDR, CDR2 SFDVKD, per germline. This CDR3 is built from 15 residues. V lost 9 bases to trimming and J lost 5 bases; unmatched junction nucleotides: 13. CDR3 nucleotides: TGTGCCACCTCGGCTGCCGCGGGGGGGCCCCACGAGCAGTACTTC. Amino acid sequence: CATSAAAGGPHEQYF.

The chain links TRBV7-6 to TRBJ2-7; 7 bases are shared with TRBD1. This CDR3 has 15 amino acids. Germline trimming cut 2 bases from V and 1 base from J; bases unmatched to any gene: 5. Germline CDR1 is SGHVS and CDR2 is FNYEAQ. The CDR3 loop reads CASSLSEGASYEQYF. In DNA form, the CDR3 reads TGTGCCAGCAGCTTATCAGAGGGGGCGTCCTACGAGCAGTACTTC.

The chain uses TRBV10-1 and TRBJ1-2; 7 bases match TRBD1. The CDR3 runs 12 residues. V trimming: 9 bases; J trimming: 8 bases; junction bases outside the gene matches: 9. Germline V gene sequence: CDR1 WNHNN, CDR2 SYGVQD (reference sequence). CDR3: CARSNRDSGYTF. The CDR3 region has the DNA TGCGCCAGAAGTAACCGGGACAGCGGCTACACCTTC.

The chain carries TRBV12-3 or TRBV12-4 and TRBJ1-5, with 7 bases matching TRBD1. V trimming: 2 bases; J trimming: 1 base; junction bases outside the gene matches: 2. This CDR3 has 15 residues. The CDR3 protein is CASSLWDSSNQPQHF. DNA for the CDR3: TGTGCCAGCAGTTTATGGGACAGCAGCAATCAGCCCCAGCATTTT.

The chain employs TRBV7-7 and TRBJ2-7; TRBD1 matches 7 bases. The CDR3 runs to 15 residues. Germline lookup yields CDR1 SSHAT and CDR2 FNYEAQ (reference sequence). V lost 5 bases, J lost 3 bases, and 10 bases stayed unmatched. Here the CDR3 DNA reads TGTGCCAGCAGCCCGCGACAGGGCCCTTACTACGAGCAGTACTTC. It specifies CASSPRQGPYYEQYF.

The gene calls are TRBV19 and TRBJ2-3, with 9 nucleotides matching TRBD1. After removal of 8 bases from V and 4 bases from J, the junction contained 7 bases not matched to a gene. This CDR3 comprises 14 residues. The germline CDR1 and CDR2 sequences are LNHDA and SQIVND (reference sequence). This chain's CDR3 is CASRDRVIPDTQYF. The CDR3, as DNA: TGTGCCAGTCGGGACAGGGTAATCCCAGATACGCAGTATTTT.

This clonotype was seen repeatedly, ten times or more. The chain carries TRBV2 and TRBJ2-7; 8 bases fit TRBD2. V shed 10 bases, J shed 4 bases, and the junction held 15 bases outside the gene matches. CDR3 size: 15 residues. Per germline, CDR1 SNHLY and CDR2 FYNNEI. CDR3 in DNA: TGTGCCAACCAACCGGGGCGGGGGGCGACATACGAGCAGTACTTC. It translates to CANQPGRGATYEQYF. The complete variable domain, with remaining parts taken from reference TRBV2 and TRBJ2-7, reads EPEVTQTPSHQVTQMGQEVILRCVPISNHLYFYWYRQILGQKVEFLVSFYNNEISEKSEIFDDQFSVERPDGSNFTLKIRSTKLEDSAMYFCANQPGRGATYEQYFGPGTRLTVT.

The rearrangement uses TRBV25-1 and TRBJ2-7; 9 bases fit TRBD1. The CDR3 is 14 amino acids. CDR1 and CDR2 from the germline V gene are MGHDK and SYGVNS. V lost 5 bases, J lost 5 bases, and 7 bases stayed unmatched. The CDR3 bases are TGTGCCAGCAGTCCACAGGGGGCCTTGGACGAGCAGTACTTC. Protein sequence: CASSPQGALDEQYF.

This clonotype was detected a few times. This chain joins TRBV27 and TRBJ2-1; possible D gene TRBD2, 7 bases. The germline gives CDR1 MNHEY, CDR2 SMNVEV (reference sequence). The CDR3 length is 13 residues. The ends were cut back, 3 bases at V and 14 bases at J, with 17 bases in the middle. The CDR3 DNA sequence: TGTGCCAGCAGTTTTTTCCTAGGGGGAGGGGAGTTCTTC. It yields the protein CASSFFLGGGEFF.

The CDR3 sequence: CSARENQNTDTQYF. The CDR3 coding sequence is TGCAGTGCTAGAGAGAACCAAAACACAGATACGCAGTATTTT. The chain couples TRBV20-1 to TRBJ2-3, with D uncertain. The CDR3 spans 14 residues. Germline V gene lookup returns CDR1 DFQATT and CDR2 SNEGSKA (reference sequence). The V and J ends lost 0 bases and 2 bases respectively, with 9 bases between them.

The CDR3 is CASSEEVRNTEAFF. The CDR3, as DNA: TGTGCCAGCAGTGAAGAGGTCCGGAACACTGAAGCTTTCTTT. This chain links TRBV6-1 with TRBJ1-1; no firm D call. The V gene lost 1 base and the J gene lost 1 base, with 7 bases spanning the gap. The CDR3 contains 14 residues. Germline V lookup: CDR1 MNHNS, CDR2 SASEGT.

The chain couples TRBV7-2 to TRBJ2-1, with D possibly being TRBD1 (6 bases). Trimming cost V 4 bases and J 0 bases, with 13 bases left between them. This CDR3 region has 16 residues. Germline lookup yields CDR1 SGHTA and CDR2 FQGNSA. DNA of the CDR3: TGTGCCAGCAGCTCGGGACACCGGAGCTCCTACAATGAGCAGTTCTTC. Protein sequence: CASSSGHRSSYNEQFF.

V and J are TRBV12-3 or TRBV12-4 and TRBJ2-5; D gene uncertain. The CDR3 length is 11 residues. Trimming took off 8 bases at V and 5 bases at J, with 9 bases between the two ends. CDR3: CASGNYETQYF. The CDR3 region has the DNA TGTGCCAGCGGGAACTACGAGACCCAGTACTTC.

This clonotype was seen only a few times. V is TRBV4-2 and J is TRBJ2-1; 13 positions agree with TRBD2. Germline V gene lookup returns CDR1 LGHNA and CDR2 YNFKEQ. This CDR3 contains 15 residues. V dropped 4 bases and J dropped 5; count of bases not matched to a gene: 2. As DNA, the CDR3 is TGTGCCAGCAGCCGTGGGACTAGCGGGGACAATGAGCAGTTCTTC. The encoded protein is CASSRGTSGDNEQFF.

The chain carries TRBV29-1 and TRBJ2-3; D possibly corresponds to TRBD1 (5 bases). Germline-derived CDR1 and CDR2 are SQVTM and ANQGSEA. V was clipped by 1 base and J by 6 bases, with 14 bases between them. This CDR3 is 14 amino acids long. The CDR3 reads CSVEGLQGPDTQYF. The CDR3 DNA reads TGCAGCGTTGAAGGATTGCAGGGTCCGGATACGCAGTATTTT.